This TCR beta chain is drawn from a study of identical twins. Whole-study findings and limits: Where beta out-of-frame sequences were concerned, excess twin sharing was weaker. Insertions ran lower in abundant cord blood beta clonotypes, though not in memory repertoires.

CDR3 length equals 17 residues. Germline V gene data show CDR1 as MGHRA and CDR2 as YSYEKL. V was pared by 2 bases and J by 4 bases, with 13 bases of the junction left unmatched. On this clonotype: Its antigen is unidentified.

Every donor was a healthy Caucasian. A template switching step contributed a universal primer site, while unique molecular identifiers were present in the cDNA. TCRdb reanalysed the 5' RACE reads using MiXCR and keeps one entry per CDR3 protein. The repertoire has about 300,000 distinct CDR3 sequences, more than 9% of them found once; the top ten carry more than 6%. These data are also associated with another study on yellow fever vaccine responses in identical twins.

The rearrangement uses TRBV4-1 and TRBJ1-2; 7 nucleotides agree with TRBD1. Sequenced material: CD8+ T cells sorted from blood. The TCR originated in a woman in her late teens or twenties in good health. CDR3 sequence (DNA): TGCGCCAGCAGCCAAACGACAGGGACATTGGACGGCTATGGCTACACCTTC. This translates into CASSQTTGTLDGYGYTF.